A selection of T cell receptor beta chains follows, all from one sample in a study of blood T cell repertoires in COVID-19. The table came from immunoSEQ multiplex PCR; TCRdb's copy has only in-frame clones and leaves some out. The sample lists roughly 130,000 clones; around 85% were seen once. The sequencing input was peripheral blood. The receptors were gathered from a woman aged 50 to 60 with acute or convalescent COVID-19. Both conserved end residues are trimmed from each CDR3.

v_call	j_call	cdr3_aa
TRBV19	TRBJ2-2	ATTGTENTGELF
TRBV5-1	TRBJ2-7	ASSYSTGSYYEQY
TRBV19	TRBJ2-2	ASSPGTGGHTGELF
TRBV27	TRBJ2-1	ASSLRGYNEQF
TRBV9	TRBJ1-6	ASSVGLDPNSPLH
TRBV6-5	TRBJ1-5	ASRTPGGGNQPQH
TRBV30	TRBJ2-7	AWRRGTASYEQY
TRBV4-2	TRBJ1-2	ASSQDVGQGHGYT
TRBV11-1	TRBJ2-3	ASRRTGGTSTDTQY
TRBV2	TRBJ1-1	ASSPVNTEAF
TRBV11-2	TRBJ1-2	ASSLDQRQGVSYT
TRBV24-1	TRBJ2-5	ATSEIKRETQY
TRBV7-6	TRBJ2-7	ASSLEAGTGAGSYEQY
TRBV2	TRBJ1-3	ASSSDRGNTIY
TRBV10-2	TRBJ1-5	ASSAGTGSSNQPQH
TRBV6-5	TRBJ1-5	ASSSRQPQH
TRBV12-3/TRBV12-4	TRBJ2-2	ASTLARTGELF
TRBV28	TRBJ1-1	ASSLGGGAEAF
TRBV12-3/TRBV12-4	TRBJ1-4	ASKYRKEKLF